The 18 T cell receptor beta chains in this list originate from one sample, sequenced in a study of Ad26.COV2.S vaccination and SARS-CoV-2 variants (dated by TCRdb to about 2021). The method was the immunoSEQ multiplex PCR assay. TCRdb took over this immuneACCESS table, retaining in-frame rearrangements with V and J assigned. Such tables are incomplete; in checked studies, under half of the missing clones stem from an unresolved V gene, and the remainder is unexplained. In all, the sample holds 300,000 to 400,000 clones, and about 89% of those were seen once. Just under 5% of the sample belongs to the ten largest clones. The treatment or condition label here, explained by the study, means: some 19 received Ad26.COV2.S at low or high dose, single or two shots; about five received placebo; per-sample allocation not given. For vaccine and placebo recipients, the sequenced repertoires came from samples collected on day 63 after the first injection.

The source was peripheral blood, collected in a trial of Ad26.COV2.S vaccine versus placebo. The receptors were sampled from a person between 18 and 60 years old who received the Ad26.COV2.S COVID-19 vaccine or a placebo.

This clone was picked up a small number of times. The same CDR3 also results from other DNA sequences found in this sample. The chain uses TRBV27 and TRBJ2-7; D possibly matches TRBD1 or TRBD2 (5 bases each). The germline gives CDR1 MNHEY, CDR2 SMNVEV (reference sequence). Trimming stripped 3 bases from V and 0 bases from J, with 6 bases between. This CDR3 spans 13 amino acids. In DNA form, the CDR3 reads TGTGCCAGCAGTTTCGGGACCTCCTACGAGCAGTACTTC. The encoded protein is CASSFGTSYEQYF.

The chain is built from TRBV29-1 and TRBJ2-3, with D unresolved. With 0 bases removed from V and 8 bases from J, the gap between germline ends came to 0 bases. The V gene's germline CDR1 is SQVTM and CDR2 ANQGSEA. The CDR3 loop spans 9 amino acids. The CDR3 loop reads CSVEDTQYF. CDR3 coding DNA: TGCAGCGTTGAAGATACGCAGTATTTT.

V usage is TRBV27 and J usage is TRBJ1-1; 10 bases fit TRBD1. Germline trimming cut 6 bases from V and 5 bases from J; bases unmatched to any gene: 0. CDR1 and CDR2 from the germline V gene are MNHEY and SMNVEV (reference sequence). The CDR3 totals 12 residues. The CDR3 nucleotides read TGTGCCAGCAGGGGACAGGGGACTGAAGCTTTCTTT. This codes for CASRGQGTEAFF.

This chain uses TRBV6-5 with TRBJ2-1; 10 bases fit TRBD1. The CDR3 sequence is 14 residues long. J gave up 6 bases and V 8 bases, and 7 bases lay outside the gene matches. Germline V gives CDR1 MNHEY, CDR2 SVGAGI. CDR3 in amino acids: CASGTGTGANEQFF. In nucleotides, the CDR3 is TGTGCCAGCGGGACCGGGACAGGGGCCAATGAGCAGTTCTTC.

The CDR3 here is CASSGGGATNEKLFF. The CDR3 DNA follows: TGTGCCAGCAGTGGGGGTGGGGCAACTAATGAAAAACTGTTTTTT. The V call is TRBV28, the J call TRBJ1-4; D is possibly TRBD1 (5 bases). The CDR3 is 15 residues long. Germline CDR1 reads MDHEN; CDR2 reads SYDVKM. V gave up 5 bases and J gave up 0 bases, with 10 bases separating them.

The chain joins TRBV5-4 to TRBJ2-7; TRBD1 is a possible D gene (6 bases). The CDR3 has 14 amino acids. Germline V lookup: CDR1 SGHNT, CDR2 YYREEE (reference sequence). Trimming shortened V by 4 bases and J by 5 bases, and 16 bases separated the two germline ends. The CDR3 nucleotides read TGTGCCAGCAGCAACAGGGAGTGGATTGACGAGCAGTACTTC. Protein product: CASSNREWIDEQYF.

The rearrangement links TRBV3-1 (or the pseudogene TRBV3-2) to TRBJ1-1, with D possibly matching TRBD1 (5 bases). Germline assignment: CDR1 LGHDT and CDR2 YNNKEL (reference sequence). Trimming removed 0 bases from V and 4 bases from J, with 15 bases in between. The CDR3 length is 16 residues. CDR3 sequence reads: CASSQDGTVRGTEAFF. The CDR3, as DNA: TGTGCCAGCAGCCAAGATGGTACAGTAAGGGGCACTGAAGCTTTCTTT.

Only a few counts were recorded for this clone. This chain uses TRBV2 with TRBJ1-6; the D is unclear. This CDR3 is 14 amino acids long. Germline V CDR1 and CDR2: SNHLY, FYNNEI. Between the trimmed V and J ends, which lost 5 bases and 0 bases, there was a span of 5 bases. CDR3 DNA: TGTGCCAGCAGTTGGGCCTCCTATAATTCACCCCTCCACTTT. As protein: CASSWASYNSPLHF.

The chain couples TRBV28 to TRBJ2-7; TRBD1 is a possible D gene (6 bases). V gave up 5 bases and J gave up 2 bases, with 13 bases separating them. CDR3 length: 14 amino acids. Germline-derived CDR1 and CDR2 are MDHEN and SYDVKM. CDR3: CASSPQQGTYEQYF. The CDR3 region has the DNA TGTGCCAGCAGTCCTCAACAGGGTACCTACGAGCAGTACTTC. The full variable domain, its missing parts supplied by reference TRBV28 and TRBJ2-7, is DVKVTQSSRYLVKRTGEKVFLECVQDMDHENMFWYRQDPGLGLRLIYFSYDVKMKEKGDIPEGYSVSREKKERFSLILESASTNQTSMYLCASSPQQGTYEQYFGPGTRLTVT.

This chain uses TRBV30 with TRBJ2-3; 12 nucleotides align to TRBD2. The CDR3 consists of 14 residues. The V gene end was trimmed by 4 bases and the J gene end by 4 bases; junction bases not matched to a gene: 3. Germline CDR1 is GTSNPN and CDR2 is SVGIG (reference sequence). In nucleotides, the CDR3 is TGTGCCTGGAAGACTAGCGGGAGTTCAGATACGCAGTATTTT. It encodes CAWKTSGSSDTQYF.

The chain uses TRBV19 and TRBJ2-1, with TRBD2 matching 8 bases. The germline CDR1 and CDR2 sequences are LNHDA and SQIVND (reference sequence). The CDR3 is made up of 18 amino acids. V dropped 1 base and J dropped 4; count of bases not matched to a gene: 12. DNA for the CDR3: TGTGCCAGTAGTATAGGATCGGTCGGCGGGAGGTCTTACAATGAGCAGTTCTTC. Protein: CASSIGSVGGRSYNEQFF.

This clone was recorded only once. This sequence joins TRBV28 and TRBJ2-7; 8 positions match TRBD1. Germline V lookup: CDR1 MDHEN, CDR2 SYDVKM. V shed 3 bases and J 4 bases; nucleotides not matched to a gene: 2. The CDR3 has 13 residues. The CDR3 DNA is TGTGCCAGCAGTTTGGACAGGGAGTACGAGCAGTACTTC. Translating it yields CASSLDREYEQYF.

V gene TRBV6-5 combines with J gene TRBJ2-7, with a weak D call TRBD1 (5 bases). This CDR3 spans 13 amino acids. Germline lookup yields CDR1 MNHEY and CDR2 SVGAGI. Trimming removed 5 bases from V and 5 bases from J, with 13 bases in between. CDR3 DNA: TGTGCCAGCAGTCCACGACAGTTTAACGAGCAGTACTTC. Its translation: CASSPRQFNEQYF.

The chain recombines TRBV6-6 with TRBJ1-4; D is ambiguous. This CDR3 comprises 15 residues. The germline V gene encodes CDR1 MNHNY and CDR2 SVGAGI (reference sequence). V was pared by 2 bases and J by 5 bases, with 12 bases between. Written as DNA, the CDR3 is TGTGCCAGCAGTTACGCTGGAGGTTTAAATGAAAAACTGTTTTTT. This translates into CASSYAGGLNEKLFF.

V gene TRBV7-2 combines with J gene TRBJ2-6, with TRBD2 matching 7 bases. Germline lookup yields CDR1 SGHTA and CDR2 FQGNSA. This CDR3 has 18 amino acids. V lost 2 bases, J lost 1 base, and 8 bases stayed unmatched. The CDR3 reads CASSLWSSGPSGANVLTF. The CDR3, as DNA: TGTGCCAGCAGCTTATGGAGTAGCGGGCCTTCTGGGGCCAACGTCCTGACTTTC.

The rearrangement uses TRBV19 and TRBJ1-6; TRBD1 might be the D (5 bases). This CDR3 spans 12 amino acids. Trimming shortened V by 4 bases and J by 11 bases, and 9 bases separated the two germline ends. Germline V gene lookup returns CDR1 LNHDA and CDR2 SQIVND (reference sequence). In nucleotides, the CDR3 is TGTGCCAGTAGTACAGGGTCGCCACCCCTCCACTTT. It specifies CASSTGSPPLHF.

V gene TRBV6-5 combines with J gene TRBJ2-5; TRBD2 might be the D (6 bases). V lost 2 bases and J lost 6, with 19 bases in between. Germline V gene sequence: CDR1 MNHEY, CDR2 SVGAGI. The CDR3 spans 16 residues. The CDR3 DNA sequence: TGTGCCAGCAGTTACGGAAGGACTACGGGTAGAAAGACCCAGTACTTC. Translated, it gives CASSYGRTTGRKTQYF.

This clone was observed a single time. The chain couples TRBV18 to TRBJ2-6; D perhaps matches TRBD1 (6 bases). The V gene's germline CDR1 is KGHSH and CDR2 LQKENI. V was pared by 6 bases and J by 2 bases, with 11 bases between. CDR3 size: 15 residues. CDR3 sequence (DNA): TGTGCCAGCTCCCAATGGACAGCTGGGGCCAACGTCCTGACTTTC. Its protein product is CASSQWTAGANVLTF.